This T cell receptor (beta chain) was obtained from a study of neurological immune-mediated disorders. Study results and caveats: Multiple sclerosis patients had less TCR clonal expansion than even healthy controls, unlike HTLV-1-associated myelopathy. TCR-beta repertoires seemed private in all groups, with no expanded CDR3 amino acid sequences shared.

This clonotype showed up many times. Its target is unknown. The time point here: longitudinal time-point 2. Each CDR3 protein gets one entry after TCRdb re-called the 5' RACE reads with MiXCR. This table holds 70,000 to 90,000 distinct CDR3 sequences, approximately 6% found once. The CDR3 consists of 17 residues. V shed 3 bases, J shed 4 bases, and the junction held 9 bases outside the gene matches. V is TRBV12-3 or TRBV12-4 and J is TRBJ2-1; the match to TRBD2 covers 10 bases. This sequence originates from a woman aged 55 to 70 with multiple sclerosis. What was sequenced was PBMCs. The CDR3 here is CASSFRLSGGAYNEQFF. The CDR3, as DNA: TGTGCCAGCAGTTTTAGGCTAAGCGGGGGGGCTTACAATGAGCAGTTCTTC.